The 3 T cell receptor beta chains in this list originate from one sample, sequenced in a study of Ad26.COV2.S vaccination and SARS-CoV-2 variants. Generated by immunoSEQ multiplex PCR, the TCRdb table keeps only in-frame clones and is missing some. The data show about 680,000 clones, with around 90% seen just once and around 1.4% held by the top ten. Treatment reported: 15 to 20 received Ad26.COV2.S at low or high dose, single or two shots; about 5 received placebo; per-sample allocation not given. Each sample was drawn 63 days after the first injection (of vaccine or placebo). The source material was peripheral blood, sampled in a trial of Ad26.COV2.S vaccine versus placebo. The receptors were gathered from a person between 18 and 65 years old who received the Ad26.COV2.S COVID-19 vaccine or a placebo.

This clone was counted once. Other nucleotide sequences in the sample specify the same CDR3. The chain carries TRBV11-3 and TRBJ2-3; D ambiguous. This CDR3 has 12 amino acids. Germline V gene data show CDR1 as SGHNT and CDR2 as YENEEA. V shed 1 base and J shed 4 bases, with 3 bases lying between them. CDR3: CASSLVPDTQYF. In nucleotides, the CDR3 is TGTGCCAGCAGCTTAGTGCCAGATACGCAGTATTTT.

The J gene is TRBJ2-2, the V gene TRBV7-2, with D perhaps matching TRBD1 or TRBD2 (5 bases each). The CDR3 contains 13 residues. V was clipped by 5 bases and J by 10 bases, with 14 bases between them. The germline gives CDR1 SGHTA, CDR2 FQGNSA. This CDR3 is CASSILRDAELFF. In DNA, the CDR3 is TGTGCCAGCAGCATCCTCAGGGACGCGGAGCTGTTTTTT.

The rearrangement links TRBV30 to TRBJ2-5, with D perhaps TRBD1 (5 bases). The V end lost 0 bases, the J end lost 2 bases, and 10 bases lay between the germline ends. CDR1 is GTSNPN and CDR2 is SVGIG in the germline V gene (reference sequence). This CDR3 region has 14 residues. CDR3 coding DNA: TGTGCCTGGAGTGTAAAGGGGTGGCAAGAGACCCAGTACTTC. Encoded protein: CAWSVKGWQETQYF.